The 16 T cell receptor beta chains below come from one sample, sequenced in a study of tumor and adjacent non-tumor tissue in lung cancer. No cell sorting was done before RNA was extracted from the tissue. Three rounds of nested PCR, following a modified ARM-PCR protocol, produced the TCRbeta library. Via MiXCR, TCRdb re-called the multiplex PCR reads, giving one row per CDR3 protein. The sample lists some 120,000 distinct CDR3 sequences, 55% to 75% occurring once. Specimen: lung tumor tissue. These receptors originate from a man aged 25-45 years with non-small cell lung cancer.

This clonotype was counted between two and nine times. This sequence may be a read error, since a much larger clone differs from it by one base. The gene calls are TRBV12-3 or TRBV12-4 and TRBJ2-1; the D gene is possibly TRBD2 (5 bases). The CDR3 length is 15 residues. Trimming took off 6 bases at V and 6 bases at J, with 18 bases between the two ends. The CDR3, as DNA: TGTGCCAGCAGCGCCGGACCAGCGGCGATCAATGAGCAGTTCTTC. Translation: CASSAGPAAINEQFF.

The J gene is TRBJ2-3, the V gene TRBV29-1; D might be TRBD2 (5 bases). Trimming cost V 5 bases and J 0 bases, with 12 bases left between them. CDR1 is SQVTM, CDR2 ANQGSEA, per germline. The CDR3 has 14 amino acids. CDR3: CSVKTTHSTDTQYF. The CDR3 nucleotides read TGCAGCGTTAAGACTACTCATAGCACAGATACGCAGTATTTT.

To note about this clonotype: At one of its ends the junction is not consistent with the germline gene, which may arise from a read error. The chain carries TRBV6-6 and TRBJ2-1; 11 nucleotides agree with TRBD2. CDR1 is MNHNY, CDR2 SVGAGI, per germline (reference sequence). The CDR3 contains 15 residues. In DNA, the CDR3 is TGTGCCAGCAGTTCCGATCTAACTAGCGGGGGCCCGCAAGCCTTC. Translation gives CASSSDLTSGGPQAF.

At least ten counts were recorded for this clonotype. Written as DNA, the CDR3 is TGTGCCAGCAGCTCTACAGGGAGCGGGACTGGCACCGGGGAGCTGTTTTTT. This gives the protein CASSSTGSGTGTGELFF. The rearrangement links TRBV4-2 to TRBJ2-2; tentatively, D is TRBD2 (7 bases). The CDR3 runs 17 residues. Germline values: CDR1 LGHNA, CDR2 YNFKEQ. The V end was cut by 5 bases, the J end by 4 bases, with 20 bases between.

Points on this clonotype: A much larger clone is a single base away; this may be a read error. V and J are TRBV6-1 and TRBJ2-3, with D unresolved. Gene TRBJ1-5 matches the end of the DNA better, so the J call may be wrong. Germline V CDR1 and CDR2: MNHNS, SASEGT. CDR3 length equals 11 residues. The chain's CDR3 is CASSEGYTQHF. The CDR3 DNA reads as TGTGCCAGCAGTGAAGGATATACGCAGCATTTT.

The chain carries TRBV20-1 and TRBJ2-3; D gene uncertain. This CDR3 comprises 16 residues. V shed 6 bases and J shed 0 bases, with 19 bases lying between them. Germline V gene sequence: CDR1 DFQATT, CDR2 SNEGSKA (reference sequence). CDR3 residues: CSARPRQDPSTDTQYF. The CDR3 coding sequence is TGCAGTGCACGGCCCAGACAAGACCCTAGCACAGATACGCAGTATTTT.

The V gene is TRBV12-5, the J gene TRBJ2-1; TRBD2 is a possible D gene (6 bases). CDR1 and CDR2 (germline): LGHNT, FRNRAP. V was pared by 4 bases and J by 4 bases, with 17 bases between. CDR3 length equals 16 residues. The CDR3 DNA sequence: TGTGCTAGTGGTTCGGTATTGAGCGGGCCTTACAATGAGCAGTTCTTC. It is translated as CASGSVLSGPYNEQFF.

This clonotype was picked up many times. The genes are TRBV20-1 and TRBJ2-7; D gene ambiguous. Trimming pared 1 base from V and 2 bases from J, leaving 12 bases between. CDR1 is DFQATT and CDR2 is SNEGSKA in the germline V gene (reference sequence). This CDR3 has 14 residues. The CDR3 DNA sequence: TGCAGTGCTAGAGTCGGGCGGACCCCCTACGAGCAGTACTTC. Translated: CSARVGRTPYEQYF.

This clonotype came up many times. The J gene is TRBJ2-2, the V gene TRBV6-6; D call uncertain. The germline CDR1 and CDR2 sequences are MNHNY and SVGAGI (reference sequence). V was cut by 1 base and J by 0 bases, with 9 bases left in between. The CDR3 is 16 amino acids. In DNA, the CDR3 is TGTGCCAGCAGTTACTTTGGACGTGCGAACACCGGGGAGCTGTTTTTT. It encodes CASSYFGRANTGELFF.

With respect to this clonotype: A junction end diverges from the germline sequence, so it may reflect a read error. The genes are TRBV11-1 and TRBJ2-3; no firm D call. The CDR3 sequence is 12 residues long. Germline CDR1 SGHAT, CDR2 FQDESV (reference sequence). CDR3: CASSSTADTQYF. The CDR3 DNA reads as TGTGCGAGCAGCTCAACAGCAGATACGCAGTATTTT.

Of note for this clonotype: The missing conserved phenylalanine or tryptophan at the end of this CDR3 makes a read error likely. The V call is TRBV11-3, the J call TRBJ2-2, with 11 bases matching TRBD2. CDR3 size: 16 residues. Germline loops: CDR1 SGHNT, CDR2 YENEEA. The trim removed 8 bases at V and 5 bases at J, leaving 10 bases unmatched. The CDR3 protein is CASDSRLAGSTGELFV. CDR3 nucleotides: TGTGCCAGCGACTCAAGACTAGCGGGAAGTACCGGGGAGCTGTTTGTT.

In the case of this clonotype: A much larger clone is a single base away; this may be a read error. The V call is TRBV4-1, the J call TRBJ2-7, with D unclear. Germline V gene sequence: CDR1 MGHRA, CDR2 YSYEKL. The length of the CDR3 is 15 residues. The CDR3 DNA sequence: TGCGCCAGCAGCCAAGGATCGACCGTCTCCTACGAGCATTACTTC. The encoded protein is CASSQGSTVSYEHYF.

In this sample, this clonotype turned up a few times. The J gene is TRBJ1-5, the V gene TRBV11-1, with D uncertain. The CDR3 contains 13 residues. V lost 5 bases and J 9 bases, leaving 14 bases between the germline ends. Germline lookup yields CDR1 SGHAT and CDR2 FQDESV (reference sequence). CDR3 nucleotide sequence: TGTGCCAGCAGCCGAACGGGCGGGTGGCCCCAGCATTTT. This gives the protein CASSRTGGWPQHF.

The table lists this clonotype with a few counts. The J gene is TRBJ2-3, the V gene TRBV4-3; D possibly corresponds to TRBD2 (7 bases). Trimming left V 0 bases short and J 3 bases short, with 16 bases between. Germline V gene sequence: CDR1 LGHNA, CDR2 YSLEER. The CDR3 length is 17 residues. The CDR3 DNA is TGCGCCAGCAGCCAAGATTTTCGGGGGGCTCTGACAGATACGCAGTATTTT. Translating it yields CASSQDFRGALTDTQYF.

A remark on this clonotype: This CDR3 fails to terminate in the conserved phenylalanine or tryptophan, so it likely reflects a read error. The V and J genes are TRBV12-3 or TRBV12-4 and TRBJ2-7; TRBD2 agrees at 8 bases. With V trimmed by 5 bases and J by 6 bases, 9 bases remained unmatched. CDR3 length equals 14 residues. In DNA, the CDR3 is TGTGCCAGCAGTGGGACTAGTGGAGGGGGCGAGCAGTACCTC. Protein product: CASSGTSGGGEQYL.

As regards this clonotype: Given a much more abundant clone one base away, this may be a read error. It is likely a read error, because the conserved phenylalanine at the end of the CDR3 is missing. V is TRBV20-1 and J is TRBJ2-2; D is unresolved. Trimming shortened V by 0 bases and J by 6 bases, and 11 bases separated the two germline ends. The CDR3 consists of 14 residues. CDR1 and CDR2 from the germline V gene are DFQATT and SNEGSKA (reference sequence). CDR3 sequence (DNA): TGCAGTGCTAGAGAGAGGCCTTTCTCCGGGGAGCTGTTTTTA. Translated, it gives CSARERPFSGELFL.